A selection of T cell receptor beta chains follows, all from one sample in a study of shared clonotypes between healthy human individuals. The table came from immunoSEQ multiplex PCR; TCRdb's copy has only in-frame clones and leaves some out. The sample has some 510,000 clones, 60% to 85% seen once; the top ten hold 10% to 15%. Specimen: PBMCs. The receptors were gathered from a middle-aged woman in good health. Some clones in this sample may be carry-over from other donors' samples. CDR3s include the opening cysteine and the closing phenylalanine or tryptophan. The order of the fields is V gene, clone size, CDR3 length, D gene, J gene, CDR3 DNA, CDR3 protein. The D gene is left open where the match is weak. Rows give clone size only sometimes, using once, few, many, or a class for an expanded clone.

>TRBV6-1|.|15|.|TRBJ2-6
TGTGCCAGCGCCGAGGGAGTCTCTGGGGCCAACGTCCTGACTTTC
CASAEGVSGANVLTF
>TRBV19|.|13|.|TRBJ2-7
TGTGCCAGTAGTGTCGCAGCAGGGTACGAGCAGTACTTC
CASSVAAGYEQYF
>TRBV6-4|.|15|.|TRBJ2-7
TGTGCCAGCAGTCCGGTCGGAACCTTCGCCTACGAGCAGTACTTC
CASSPVGTFAYEQYF
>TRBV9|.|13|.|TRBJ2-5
TGTGCCAGCAGCGTAGGGGCAGAAGGGACCCAGTACTTC
CASSVGAEGTQYF
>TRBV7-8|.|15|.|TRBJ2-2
TGTGCCAGCAGCTTAGTGGCGGGGAACTCCGGGGAGCTGTTTTTT
CASSLVAGNSGELFF
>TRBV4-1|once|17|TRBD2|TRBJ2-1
TGCGCCAGCAGCCCTCGGGGACTAGCGGGATCATGGAATGAGCAGTTCTTC
CASSPRGLAGSWNEQFF
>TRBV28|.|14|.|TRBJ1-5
TGTGCCAGCAGTCGACAGGTTCTTGCTCAGCCCCAGCATTTT
CASSRQVLAQPQHF
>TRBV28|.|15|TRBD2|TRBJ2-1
TGTGCCAGCAAACTAGCGGGTCACTCCTACAATGAGCAGTTCTTC
CASKLAGHSYNEQFF
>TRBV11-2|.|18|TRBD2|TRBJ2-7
TGTGCCAGCAGCTTAGTCCTAAATGTAGCGGGAGGGCGGGTCGAGCAGTACTTC
CASSLVLNVAGGRVEQYF
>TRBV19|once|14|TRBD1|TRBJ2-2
TGTGCCAGTAAGGGGACAGGGAAGGCCGGGGAGCTGTTTTTT
CASKGTGKAGELFF
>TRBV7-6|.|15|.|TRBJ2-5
TGTGCCAGCAGCTCTCTAGGGGGGGGTCAAGAGACCCAGTACTTC
CASSSLGGGQETQYF
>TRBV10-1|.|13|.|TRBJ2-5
TGCGCCAGCCCCCCGGGGGTGGGCGAGACCCAGTACTTC
CASPPGVGETQYF
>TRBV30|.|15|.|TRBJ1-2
TGTGCCTGCCATCCTTCCGTAGAGGAAACTATGGGCTACACCTTC
CACHPSVEETMGYTF
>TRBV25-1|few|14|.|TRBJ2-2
TGTGCCAGCAGTGACCAAGGGGATTACGGGGAGCTGTTTTTT
CASSDQGDYGELFF
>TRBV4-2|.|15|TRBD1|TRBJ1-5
TGTGCCAGCCAGAAACAGACAGGGCCGAATCAGCCCCAGCATTTT
CASQKQTGPNQPQHF
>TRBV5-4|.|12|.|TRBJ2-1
TGTGCCAGCAGCTTGGGGTGGGGTGAGCAGTTCTTC
CASSLGWGEQFF
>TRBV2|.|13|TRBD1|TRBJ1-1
TGTGCCAGCAGTGACCGGGACAGGGGTTGGGCTTTCTTT
CASSDRDRGWAFF
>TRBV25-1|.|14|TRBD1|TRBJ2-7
TGTGCCAGCAGACGGGGACAGGGGCCTTACGAGCAGTACTTC
CASRRGQGPYEQYF
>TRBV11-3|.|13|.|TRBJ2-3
TGTGCCAGCAGCTTAGATCCTACAGATACGCAGTATTTT
CASSLDPTDTQYF
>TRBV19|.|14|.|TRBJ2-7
TGTGCCAGTAGTATAGGCGTCCAAACCTACGAGCAGTACTTC
CASSIGVQTYEQYF
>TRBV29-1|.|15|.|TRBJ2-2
TGCAGCGTTCGTTTTTTTTCGGGCGGCACCGGGGAGCTGTTTTTT
CSVRFFSGGTGELFF
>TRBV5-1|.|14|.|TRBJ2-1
TGCGCCAGCAGCTTGGCTAGCTCCTACAATGAGCAGTTCTTC
CASSLASSYNEQFF
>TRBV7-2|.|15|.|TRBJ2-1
TGTGCCAGCAGCTTTATTTGGGGGTCCTACAATGAGCAGTTCTTC
CASSFIWGSYNEQFF
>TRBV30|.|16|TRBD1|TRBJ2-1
TGTGCCTGGAGGGCTCGACAGGGGGGCTCCTACAATGAGCAGTTCTTC
CAWRARQGGSYNEQFF
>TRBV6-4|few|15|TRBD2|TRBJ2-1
TGTGCCAGCAGTGGGGAAGCGGGAGCCTACAATGAGCAGTTCTTC
CASSGEAGAYNEQFF
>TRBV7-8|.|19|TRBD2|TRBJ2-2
TGTGCCAGCAGCCTGACGAGCTTAGTTCCTAGCGGGACCTCGGGGGAGCTGTTTTTT
CASSLTSLVPSGTSGELFF
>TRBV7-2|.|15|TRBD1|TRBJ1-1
TGTGCCAGCAGCTTAGGGCCCAGGGGGCTAACTGAAGCTTTCTTT
CASSLGPRGLTEAFF
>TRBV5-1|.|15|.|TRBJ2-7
TGCGCCAGCAGCTTGGGGGACAACAACAGCTACGAGCAGTACTTC
CASSLGDNNSYEQYF